One and the same sample provided the 4 T cell receptor beta chains below, sequenced in a study of sequential checkpoint blockade in melanoma. The protocol was immunoSEQ multiplex PCR, while the TCRdb copy is restricted to in-frame clones and leaves out a portion. The sample has around 34,000 clones; about four fifths are singletons. Treatment noted: randomized to nivolumab then ipilimumab (arm A) or the reverse (arm B). The source was CD8+ T cells sorted from blood (inferred from file names), collected from a patient given nivolumab and ipilimumab in sequence. The source is a human donor with melanoma.

The rearrangement uses TRBV19 and TRBJ2-1; the match to TRBD1 covers 10 bases. V shed 9 bases, J shed 7 bases, and the junction held 9 bases outside the gene matches. Germline V gene lookup returns CDR1 LNHDA and CDR2 SQIVND (reference sequence). CDR3 length equals 14 residues. This CDR3 reads CASQRQGAGNEQFF. CDR3 nucleotide sequence: TGTGCCAGCCAACGACAGGGGGCGGGTAATGAGCAGTTCTTC.

The chain has TRBV7-9 and TRBJ1-2; D unclear. CDR1 is SEHNR and CDR2 is FQNEAQ in the germline V gene (reference sequence). The CDR3 is 14 amino acids. Trimming took 5 bases from V and 4 from J, leaving 14 bases between them. In DNA, the CDR3 is TGTGCCAGCAGCCCGACGGGATTCGTCTATGGCTACACCTTC. Translating it yields CASSPTGFVYGYTF.

The J gene is TRBJ2-7, the V gene TRBV28, with D possibly TRBD1 on 5 matching bases. The CDR3 loop spans 13 amino acids. CDR1 is MDHEN, CDR2 SYDVKM, per germline. V shed 7 bases and J shed 2 bases, with 12 bases lying between them. CDR3 DNA: TGTGCCAGCAATTGGGGCGCAGCCTACGAGCAGTACTTC. Translating it yields CASNWGAAYEQYF.

The J gene is TRBJ2-3, the V gene TRBV27; 8 bases map to TRBD2. Germline V gene data show CDR1 as MNHEY and CDR2 as SMNVEV (reference sequence). This CDR3 is 16 amino acids long. With V trimmed by 5 bases and J by 3 bases, 10 bases remained unmatched. As DNA, the CDR3 is TGTGCCAGCAGTAGGGACGTAGCGGGGAGAACAGATACGCAGTATTTT. Its protein is CASSRDVAGRTDTQYF.